This T cell receptor (beta chain) was recovered during a study of PD-1 blockade in classical Hodgkin lymphoma. This table comes from immunoSEQ multiplex PCR, and its TCRdb copy is limited to in-frame clones, with some not included. The sample holds over 20,000 clones; approximately 85% are singletons and the top ten take 13%. CDR1 LNHNV and CDR2 YYDKDF come from the germline V gene (reference sequence). V lost 3 bases and J lost 6, with 13 bases in between. This CDR3 has 14 amino acids. The time point was: cycle 4 day 1 (C4D1), after six to seven weeks of nivolumab. Brentuximab vedotin exposure varied, and every patient relapsed after autologous stem cell transplantation.

The chain uses TRBV15 and TRBJ2-3; unclear D gene. This sample comprised peripheral blood mononuclear cells (PBMCs), obtained before the fourth cycle of nivolumab. The TCR originated in a human donor with classical Hodgkin lymphoma. DNA for the CDR3: TGTGCCACCAGCAGTCAATTAGCTGGCGATACGCAGTATTTT. Its translation is CATSSQLAGDTQYF.